This TCR beta chain was captured in a study of blood T cells in healthy people across ages. Overall study results and limits: A greater number of naive CD4+ cells and higher diversity distinguished long-lived donors from aged donors.

A sample-barcoded 5' primer and a J-beta primer mix were used in a second PCR of about 7 to 12 cycles. Each CDR3 protein gets one entry after TCRdb re-called the 5' RACE reads with MiXCR. The sample has 700,000 or so distinct CDR3 sequences; approximately 22% are singletons. This CDR3 is built from 20 residues. CDR1 is MNHEY and CDR2 is SVGEGT in the germline V gene. The J segment lost 2 bases and the V segment lost 0 bases, leaving 15 bases of the junction unmatched. On this clonotype: The target antigen is unknown.

The TCR comes from a man aged 65 to 79 in good health. V usage is TRBV6-2 or TRBV6-3 and J usage is TRBJ1-5; TRBD1 matches at 8 bases. The sample comprised blood. Written as DNA, the CDR3 is TGTGCCAGCAGTTACTCGGTCAGGGGGCACGGTTTAAGCGGCAATCAGCCCCAGCATTTT. It codes for CASSYSVRGHGLSGNQPQHF.